This is a list of T cell receptor beta chains from one sample in a study of blood T cells in healthy people across ages. MiXCR was run by TCRdb on the 5' RACE reads, yielding one entry per CDR3 protein. The sample carries about 1.6 million distinct CDR3 sequences, around 35% recorded once. Sample: blood. These receptor sequences come from a woman in her 30s in good health. Both conserved end residues are part of each CDR3. D genes are given only for firm matches. Some rows mark clone size as missing; the rest say once, few, many or name a class of expanded clone.

clone size: .; J gene: TRBJ2-3; V gene: TRBV5-1; D gene: TRBD2; CDR3 DNA: TGCGCCAGCAGCTTGAACCCCCTGAGCGGGAATACGCAGTATTTT; CDR3 protein: CASSLNPLSGNTQYF
clone size: .; J gene: TRBJ2-3; V gene: TRBV9; D gene: TRBD2; CDR3 DNA: TGTGCCAGCAGCGAGACTAGCGTTAGCACAGATACGCAGTATTTT; CDR3 protein: CASSETSVSTDTQYF
clone size: .; J gene: TRBJ2-4; V gene: TRBV12-3/TRBV12-4; D gene: TRBD1; CDR3 DNA: TGTGCCAGCAGTTTGGGGGACAGGGAAGTGTACTTC; CDR3 protein: CASSLGDREVYF
clone size: .; J gene: TRBJ2-7; V gene: TRBV5-6; D gene: .; CDR3 DNA: TGTGCCAGCAGCTTGGACACCGAATACGAGCAGTACTTC; CDR3 protein: CASSLDTEYEQYF
clone size: .; J gene: TRBJ2-7; V gene: TRBV11-1; D gene: .; CDR3 DNA: TGTGCCAGCAGCTTATCTTACCAGATCCACGAGCAGTACTTC; CDR3 protein: CASSLSYQIHEQYF
clone size: few; J gene: TRBJ2-3; V gene: TRBV5-1; D gene: .; CDR3 DNA: TGCGCCAGCAGCCTCCTAACAGGGGAGGTGGCCACAGATACGCAGTATTTT; CDR3 protein: CASSLLTGEVATDTQYF
clone size: few; J gene: TRBJ2-1; V gene: TRBV5-1; D gene: .; CDR3 DNA: TGCGCCAGCAAAGATAGCGGCTACAATGAGCAGTTCTTC; CDR3 protein: CASKDSGYNEQFF
clone size: .; J gene: TRBJ2-5; V gene: TRBV12-3/TRBV12-4; D gene: .; CDR3 DNA: TGTGCCAGCACCCCGAGTGGGGCACGGGAGACCCAGTACTTC; CDR3 protein: CASTPSGARETQYF
clone size: few; J gene: TRBJ2-3; V gene: TRBV5-1; D gene: .; CDR3 DNA: TGCGCCAGCGGACGGGCTGCTAGCACAGATACGCAGTATTTT; CDR3 protein: CASGRAASTDTQYF
clone size: .; J gene: TRBJ2-5; V gene: TRBV7-2; D gene: .; CDR3 DNA: TGTGCCAGCAGCTTTGGAGGGAAGACCCAGTACTTC; CDR3 protein: CASSFGGKTQYF
clone size: .; J gene: TRBJ2-5; V gene: TRBV7-2; D gene: TRBD2; CDR3 DNA: TGTGCCAGCAGCTCGACTAGCTTTCAAGAGACCCAGTACTTC; CDR3 protein: CASSSTSFQETQYF
clone size: few; J gene: TRBJ2-3; V gene: TRBV4-2; D gene: TRBD2; CDR3 DNA: TGTGCCAGCAGCCAAGATTTGGGGGGAGGGCCCGGCACAGATACGCAGTATTTT; CDR3 protein: CASSQDLGGGPGTDTQYF
clone size: .; J gene: TRBJ1-1; V gene: TRBV6-1; D gene: .; CDR3 DNA: TGTGCCAGCAGTCTCAAACAAGGGAGCACTGAAGCTTTCTTT; CDR3 protein: CASSLKQGSTEAFF
clone size: .; J gene: TRBJ2-3; V gene: TRBV20-1; D gene: .; CDR3 DNA: TGCAGTGCTCCCGAGCCAGGGCCAACTAGCACAGATACGCAGTATTTT; CDR3 protein: CSAPEPGPTSTDTQYF
clone size: .; J gene: TRBJ2-5; V gene: TRBV24-1; D gene: TRBD1; CDR3 DNA: TGTACCACCAGTGACCGTGGGGACAGCAAGCAGACCCAGTACTTC; CDR3 protein: CTTSDRGDSKQTQYF
clone size: .; J gene: TRBJ2-3; V gene: TRBV10-3; D gene: TRBD1; CDR3 DNA: TGTGCCATCGCCCGAGCTGGGACAGGGGATACGCAGTATTTT; CDR3 protein: CAIARAGTGDTQYF
clone size: few; J gene: TRBJ2-7; V gene: TRBV20-1; D gene: TRBD2; CDR3 DNA: TGCAGTGCTAGAGATTATAAGAGCGGGGGGGCCTTGTACGAGCAGTACTTC; CDR3 protein: CSARDYKSGGALYEQYF
clone size: few; J gene: TRBJ2-1; V gene: TRBV5-1; D gene: TRBD2; CDR3 DNA: TGCGCCAGCAGCTTGGGAGGCGGGAGTGGTTTAAATGAGCAGTTCTTC; CDR3 protein: CASSLGGGSGLNEQFF
clone size: once; J gene: TRBJ1-2; V gene: TRBV4-2; D gene: .; CDR3 DNA: TGTGCCAGCAGCCAAGAGGGGGAGGATGGACCCGGCTATGGCTACACCTTC; CDR3 protein: CASSQEGEDGPGYGYTF
clone size: .; J gene: TRBJ2-1; V gene: TRBV20-1; D gene: .; CDR3 DNA: TGCAGTGCTAGAGATCTAACGTCTTCGGGGCTGCAGTTCTTC; CDR3 protein: CSARDLTSSGLQFF
clone size: .; J gene: TRBJ1-1; V gene: TRBV20-1; D gene: .; CDR3 DNA: TGCAGTGCTCGTTCCCAGGCCGAAGCTTTCTTT; CDR3 protein: CSARSQAEAFF
clone size: few; J gene: TRBJ2-7; V gene: TRBV5-5; D gene: .; CDR3 DNA: TGTGCCAGCAGCTTGTCCCGGGAATCCACCTACGAGCAGTACTTC; CDR3 protein: CASSLSRESTYEQYF
clone size: .; J gene: TRBJ2-1; V gene: TRBV3-1; D gene: TRBD2; CDR3 DNA: TGTGCCAGCAGCCAAGATCTAGCGGGGGCGCACAATGAGCAGTTCTTC; CDR3 protein: CASSQDLAGAHNEQFF
clone size: .; J gene: TRBJ2-1; V gene: TRBV10-3; D gene: .; CDR3 DNA: TGTGCCATCAGTGAGCCCCAAGGCACAGGCGTCCCCGGGCTATACAGTGAGCAGTTCTTC; CDR3 protein: CAISEPQGTGVPGLYSEQFF
clone size: few; J gene: TRBJ2-2; V gene: TRBV5-1; D gene: TRBD2; CDR3 DNA: TGCGCCAGCAGCTGGACGCGGCGGGAGTCCACCGGGGAGCTGTTTTTT; CDR3 protein: CASSWTRRESTGELFF
clone size: many; J gene: TRBJ2-7; V gene: TRBV20-1; D gene: .; CDR3 DNA: TGCAGTGCTAGATACCCAGAACTTCCCTACGAGCAGTACTTC; CDR3 protein: CSARYPELPYEQYF
clone size: .; J gene: TRBJ2-3; V gene: TRBV20-1; D gene: .; CDR3 DNA: TGCAGTGCCTCCGCGGAAATGGGCAATACGCAGTATTTT; CDR3 protein: CSASAEMGNTQYF
clone size: .; J gene: TRBJ1-3; V gene: TRBV2; D gene: .; CDR3 DNA: TGTGCCAGCAGTGTGGGGACCAACTCTGGAAACACCATATATTTT; CDR3 protein: CASSVGTNSGNTIYF
clone size: few; J gene: TRBJ2-3; V gene: TRBV5-6; D gene: .; CDR3 DNA: TGTGCCAGCAGCTTGCTAGTCACCGGGGAAGATACGCAGTATTTT; CDR3 protein: CASSLLVTGEDTQYF
clone size: .; J gene: TRBJ1-2; V gene: TRBV20-1; D gene: TRBD1; CDR3 DNA: TGCAGTGCTATTTCGACAGGGGACTTGTCATGGGGCAACACCTTC; CDR3 protein: CSAISTGDLSWGNTF
clone size: few; J gene: TRBJ2-5; V gene: TRBV28; D gene: TRBD2; CDR3 DNA: TGTGCCAGCAGTCTGGGAGGGGGAGCGGGAGGAGAGACCCAGTACTTC; CDR3 protein: CASSLGGGAGGETQYF
clone size: .; J gene: TRBJ1-1; V gene: TRBV4-1; D gene: .; CDR3 DNA: TGCGCCAGCAGCCAAGAAGGAGTTGCCTACACTGAAGCTTTCTTT; CDR3 protein: CASSQEGVAYTEAFF
clone size: .; J gene: TRBJ2-7; V gene: TRBV12-3/TRBV12-4; D gene: TRBD2; CDR3 DNA: TGTGCCAGCAGTTTAGTCCGGGGACTAGCGGGGATGCTCGAGCAGTACTTC; CDR3 protein: CASSLVRGLAGMLEQYF
clone size: .; J gene: TRBJ2-7; V gene: TRBV10-3; D gene: TRBD2; CDR3 DNA: TGTGCCATCCGCCACCCGGCGGGCGGGAGCTATTACGAGCAGTACTTC; CDR3 protein: CAIRHPAGGSYYEQYF
clone size: few; J gene: TRBJ2-1; V gene: TRBV7-3; D gene: TRBD2; CDR3 DNA: TGTGCCAGCAGCCTACTAGCGGGGTTAAGTTATGAGCAGTTCTTC; CDR3 protein: CASSLLAGLSYEQFF
clone size: few; J gene: TRBJ2-6; V gene: TRBV10-1; D gene: .; CDR3 DNA: TGCGCCAGCAGTGAGTGGAACACGTACTCTGGGGCCAACGTCCTGACTTTC; CDR3 protein: CASSEWNTYSGANVLTF
clone size: many; J gene: TRBJ2-7; V gene: TRBV27; D gene: .; CDR3 DNA: TGTGCCAGCAGTTCATCTGGGCCCTACGAGCAGTACTTC; CDR3 protein: CASSSSGPYEQYF
clone size: .; J gene: TRBJ2-4; V gene: TRBV19; D gene: .; CDR3 DNA: TGTGCCAGTAGTATAAGCCACGAAAACATTCAGTACTTC; CDR3 protein: CASSISHENIQYF
clone size: .; J gene: TRBJ1-1; V gene: TRBV12-3/TRBV12-4; D gene: .; CDR3 DNA: TGTGCCAGCAATAATAAAAGGAGGGGTCTATCGCCCCGGGAGACTGAAGCTTTCTTT; CDR3 protein: CASNNKRRGLSPRETEAFF
clone size: .; J gene: TRBJ2-1; V gene: TRBV27; D gene: TRBD1; CDR3 DNA: TGTGCCAGCAGTAGGGACAGGGGGGACAATGAGCAGTTCTTC; CDR3 protein: CASSRDRGDNEQFF
clone size: few; J gene: TRBJ1-1; V gene: TRBV20-1; D gene: TRBD1; CDR3 DNA: TGCAGTGCTAGGGACAGGGGTTCTACTGAAGCTTTCTTT; CDR3 protein: CSARDRGSTEAFF
clone size: .; J gene: TRBJ2-5; V gene: TRBV4-2; D gene: TRBD2; CDR3 DNA: TGTGCCAGCAGTCGGGCCCAGGGGACTAGGGAGACCCAGTACTTC; CDR3 protein: CASSRAQGTRETQYF
clone size: .; J gene: TRBJ2-1; V gene: TRBV7-8; D gene: TRBD1; CDR3 DNA: TGTGCCAGCAGCTTAGCTGGGGTGGGGACAGGGTGGAAGAATGAGCAGTTCTTC; CDR3 protein: CASSLAGVGTGWKNEQFF
clone size: .; J gene: TRBJ2-7; V gene: TRBV6-5; D gene: .; CDR3 DNA: TGTGCCAGCAGTCCGAGACTCAGGGTCTACGAGCAGTACTTC; CDR3 protein: CASSPRLRVYEQYF
clone size: .; J gene: TRBJ2-1; V gene: TRBV29-1; D gene: TRBD2; CDR3 DNA: TGCAGCGTTGTAACTAGCGGGAGCCATGAGCAGTTCTTC; CDR3 protein: CSVVTSGSHEQFF
clone size: many; J gene: TRBJ2-2; V gene: TRBV18; D gene: .; CDR3 DNA: TGTGCCAGCTCACAACGACAGGAACAGAACACCGGGGAGCTGTTTTTT; CDR3 protein: CASSQRQEQNTGELFF
clone size: .; J gene: TRBJ2-7; V gene: TRBV20-1; D gene: .; CDR3 DNA: TGCAGTGCTAGAGGCATAACTGACGAGCAGTACTTC; CDR3 protein: CSARGITDEQYF